Shown below are 18 T cell receptor beta chains from a single sample sequenced in a study of cytomegalovirus exposure and HLA in healthy donors. The assay was immunoSEQ multiplex PCR, and TCRdb's table has in-frame clones only and misses some. This repertoire shows some 170,000 clones, roughly nine tenths found once; its top ten account for 4% to 5%. Sequencing was performed on PBMCs. These receptors were obtained from a man younger than 35 in good health and CMV-seropositive.

The CDR3 spells CASNRGSLDATNEKLFF. The CDR3 DNA reads TGTGCCAGTAACAGGGGGTCACTTGATGCAACTAATGAAAAACTGTTTTTT. The J gene is TRBJ1-4, the V gene TRBV19; 8 nucleotides line up with TRBD1. Per the germline V gene, CDR1 is LNHDA and CDR2 is SQIVND (reference sequence). The CDR3 has 17 residues. Germline trimming cut 7 bases from V and 0 bases from J; bases unmatched to any gene: 10.

This sequence joins TRBV5-1 and TRBJ1-1; D gene uncertain. This CDR3 is built from 13 residues. The V gene's germline CDR1 is SGHRS and CDR2 YFSETQ. V was pared by 6 bases and J by 5 bases, with 14 bases between. This CDR3 is CASTLSAGTEAFF. In DNA form, the CDR3 reads TGCGCCAGCACCCTCAGTGCGGGGACTGAAGCTTTCTTT. The full variable domain, with the rest looked up from reference TRBV5-1 and TRBJ1-1, is KAGVTQTPRYLIKTRGQQVTLSCSPISGHRSVSWYQQTPGQGLQFLFEYFSETQRNKGNFPGRFSGRQFSNSRSEMNVSTLELGDSALYLCASTLSAGTEAFFGQGTRLTVV.

The chain recombines TRBV15 with TRBJ2-3; D unresolved. Trimming pared 0 bases from V and 2 bases from J, leaving 12 bases between. The CDR3 length is 16 residues. Germline V CDR1 and CDR2: LNHNV, YYDKDF (reference sequence). This CDR3 is CATSRDIASITDTQYF. CDR3 DNA sequence: TGTGCCACCAGCAGAGATATTGCCAGTATCACAGATACGCAGTATTTT.

This chain uses TRBV28 with TRBJ2-7; D gene uncertain. Germline V gene data show CDR1 as MDHEN and CDR2 as SYDVKM. The V end lost 5 bases, the J end lost 3 bases, and 8 bases lay between the germline ends. The CDR3 covers 12 residues. CDR3 bases: TGTGCCAGCAGTCCCGGAGACTACGAGCAGTACTTC. It is translated as CASSPGDYEQYF.

V is TRBV28 and J is TRBJ2-5, with a possible D match to TRBD2 (6 bases). The CDR3 loop spans 16 amino acids. The germline V gene encodes CDR1 MDHEN and CDR2 SYDVKM. V was shortened by 5 bases and J by 5 bases, with 21 bases between the two germline ends. The CDR3 sequence: CASSDNPSDSYETQYF. The CDR3 DNA sequence: TGTGCCAGCAGTGACAACCCTAGCGACTCCTATGAGACCCAGTACTTC.

The chain links TRBV14 to TRBJ1-4; D uncertain. CDR3 length: 12 residues. CDR1 is SGHDN and CDR2 is FVKESK in the germline V gene. The V gene lost 4 bases and the J gene lost 5 bases, with 5 bases spanning the gap. CDR3 residues: CASSRRNEKLFF. The CDR3 DNA reads as TGTGCCAGCAGCCGCAGGAATGAAAAACTGTTTTTT.

The chain couples TRBV5-5 to TRBJ2-5; 7 bases match TRBD1. This CDR3 comprises 14 residues. V trimming: 3 bases; J trimming: 1 base; junction bases outside the gene matches: 3. From germline, CDR1 is SGHKS and CDR2 YYEKEE (reference sequence). The CDR3 sequence is CASSSGQLQETQYF. CDR3 coding DNA: TGTGCCAGCAGCTCGGGACAGCTCCAAGAGACCCAGTACTTC.

The chain uses TRBV4-2 and TRBJ2-1; TRBD1 matches 7 bases. J gave up 5 bases and V 4 bases, and 5 bases lay outside the gene matches. The CDR3 has 14 amino acids. The germline gives CDR1 LGHNA, CDR2 YNFKEQ. CDR3 in DNA: TGTGCCAGCAGCCCAGGGACAGTTAACAATGAGCAGTTCTTC. Translated, it gives CASSPGTVNNEQFF.

There are a few counts of this clone. This chain connects TRBV28 to TRBJ1-2, with 7 bases matching TRBD1. Germline lookup yields CDR1 MDHEN and CDR2 SYDVKM. V shed 6 bases and J 3 bases; nucleotides not matched to a gene: 10. The CDR3 covers 15 residues. The CDR3 sequence: CASSPAGQRYYGYTF. The DNA of the CDR3 is TGTGCCAGCAGCCCTGCGGGACAGCGGTACTATGGCTACACCTTC.

This sequence joins TRBV28 and TRBJ2-7, with a weak D call TRBD1 (6 bases). The V end was cut by 3 bases, the J end by 3 bases, with 12 bases between. The CDR3 totals 14 residues. Germline V gene sequence: CDR1 MDHEN, CDR2 SYDVKM. CDR3 nucleotide sequence: TGTGCCAGCAGTTTCGGGACACTACTCTACGAGCAGTACTTC. This codes for CASSFGTLLYEQYF.

In nucleotides, the CDR3 is TGTGCCAGCAGTAGCTGGACTAGCGGAGTCAATGAGCAGTTCTTC. Its protein is CASSSWTSGVNEQFF. The chain links TRBV6-4 to TRBJ2-1; 10 nucleotides align to TRBD2. This CDR3 spans 15 amino acids. Germline trimming cut 5 bases from V and 6 bases from J; bases unmatched to any gene: 7. Germline-derived CDR1 and CDR2 are MRHNA and SNTAGT.

The chain has TRBV13 and TRBJ2-3, with 12 bases lining up with TRBD2. The CDR3 is 17 residues long. CDR1 and CDR2 (germline): PRHDT, FYEKMQ (reference sequence). Trimming cost V 5 bases and J 2 bases; bases outside gene matches: 8. This CDR3 is CASSQSASGRDTDTQYF. In DNA form, the CDR3 reads TGTGCCAGCAGCCAATCTGCTAGCGGGAGGGACACAGATACGCAGTATTTT.

The rearrangement uses TRBV11-2 and TRBJ2-7; D not resolved. V was clipped by 6 bases and J by 2 bases, with 8 bases between them. The CDR3 covers 12 residues. CDR1 and CDR2 from the germline V gene are SGHAT and FQNNGV. CDR3 in DNA: TGTGCCAGCAGTTCTAGTACCTACGAGCAGTACTTC. This translates into CASSSSTYEQYF.

The gene calls are TRBV28 and TRBJ2-1; a weak D match, TRBD2 (6 bases). The length of the CDR3 is 18 residues. Trimming took off 3 bases at V and 1 base at J, with 19 bases between the two ends. Germline-derived CDR1 and CDR2 are MDHEN and SYDVKM. Here the CDR3 DNA reads TGTGCCAGCAGTTTCTCCAACCTCGGGAGTTATTCCTACAATGAGCAGTTCTTC. This sequence encodes CASSFSNLGSYSYNEQFF.

Of note for this clone: A junction boundary mismatches the germline segment, possibly from a read error. This sequence joins TRBV7-7 and TRBJ1-4; the D is unclear. This CDR3 comprises 13 residues. Germline V CDR1 and CDR2: SSHAT, FNYEAQ (reference sequence). CDR3 protein: CASSIRLGEKLFF. CDR3 DNA: TGTGCTAGCAGCATACGGCTCGGGGAAAAACTGTTTTTT.

The gene calls are TRBV11-3 and TRBJ2-7, with 7 positions matching TRBD2. This CDR3 has 15 amino acids. Unmatched junction bases numbered 10, after V lost 5 bases and J lost 3 bases. CDR1 is SGHNT, CDR2 YENEEA, per germline. The CDR3 loop reads CASSRGGGQDYEQYF. CDR3 bases: TGTGCCAGCAGCCGCGGGGGAGGACAAGACTACGAGCAGTACTTC. The entire variable domain, with the rest obtained from reference TRBV11-3 and TRBJ2-7, is as follows: EAGVVQSPRYKIIEKKQPVAFWCNPISGHNTLYWYLQNLGQGPELLIRYENEEAVDDSQLPKDRFSAERLKGVDSTLKIQPAELGDSAVYLCASSRGGGQDYEQYFGPGTRLTVT.

The chain has TRBV7-9 and TRBJ2-3, with 7 bases identical to TRBD1. Germline V lookup: CDR1 SEHNR, CDR2 FQNEAQ (reference sequence). The V gene end was trimmed by 4 bases and the J gene end by 3 bases; junction bases not matched to a gene: 10. The CDR3 covers 16 residues. The CDR3 here is CASSSMTGRETDTQYF. CDR3 nucleotides: TGTGCCAGCAGCTCCATGACAGGGCGAGAAACAGATACGCAGTATTTT.

This sequence joins TRBV5-1 and TRBJ2-7; 9 nucleotides match TRBD2. CDR1 is SGHRS, CDR2 YFSETQ, per germline. The V segment lost 4 bases and the J segment 1 base; nucleotides outside the gene matches: 9. CDR3 length: 16 residues. The CDR3 here is CASSPLGSGGSYEQYF. CDR3 DNA: TGCGCCAGCAGCCCCCTGGGTAGCGGGGGTTCCTACGAGCAGTACTTC.